The 10 T cell receptor beta chains listed next were all sequenced from one sample in a study of blood T cells in healthy people across ages. Combining a sample-barcoded 5' primer with a J-beta primer mix, a second PCR ran for about 6 to 12 cycles. TCRdb reprocessed the 5' RACE reads via MiXCR and lists one record per CDR3 protein. Of 780,000 or so distinct CDR3 sequences in the sample, just over 55% are singletons; the top ten hold about 26%. What was sequenced was blood. The receptors originated from a man aged 35-49 years in good health.

This sequence joins TRBV6-6 and TRBJ2-5, with 11 bases identical to TRBD2. The J call may be incorrect, as the DNA end agrees better with TRBJ2-7. CDR3 size: 15 residues. Germline V gene data show CDR1 as MNHNY and CDR2 as SVGAGI (reference sequence). The CDR3: CASTDSGRAPYEQYF. CDR3 bases: TGTGCCAGCACCGATAGCGGGAGGGCCCCCTACGAGCAGTACTTC.

The chain employs TRBV7-3 and TRBJ2-1; D gene uncertain. The CDR3 runs 15 residues. CDR1 and CDR2 from the germline V gene are SGHTA and FQGTGA. The ends were cut back, 2 bases at V and 6 bases at J, with 14 bases in the middle. The CDR3 DNA reads TGTGCCAGCAGCTTATTTGCCGGCCACTCCAATGAGCAGTTCTTC. Its protein is CASSLFAGHSNEQFF.

This clonotype was found a few times. The V and J genes are TRBV28 and TRBJ2-3; 11 nucleotides match TRBD1. The CDR3 consists of 14 residues. Germline V gene data show CDR1 as MDHEN and CDR2 as SYDVKM. Germline trimming cut 11 bases from V and 4 bases from J; bases unmatched to any gene: 8. The CDR3 bases are TGTGCCGGAGGACAGGGGGCTGGGGCAGATACGCAGTATTTT. Translated: CAGGQGAGADTQYF.

To note about this clonotype: At one end the junction does not follow the germline gene, possibly because of a read error. This rearrangement joins TRBV7-3 to TRBJ1-1; no firm D call. There are 20 residues in the CDR3. Germline V gene sequence: CDR1 SGHTA, CDR2 FQGTGA. CDR3 protein: CASSLTPGLRLLRMNTEAFF. The CDR3 region has the DNA TGTGCCAGCAGCCTAACTCCCGGGCTCCGGCTTTTAAGGATGAACACTGAAGCTTTCTTT.

This clonotype was seen a few times. The chain is built from TRBV14 and TRBJ2-5; 10 nucleotides line up with TRBD2. The CDR3 sequence is 16 residues long. Germline V lookup: CDR1 SGHDN, CDR2 FVKESK. V dropped 3 bases and J dropped 4; count of bases not matched to a gene: 8. CDR3 bases: TGTGCCAGCAGCCAGGAGCGCCTAGCGGGGGTAGAGACCCAGTACTTC. Translating it yields CASSQERLAGVETQYF.

This rearrangement joins TRBV20-1 to TRBJ2-3; unclear D gene. Per the germline V gene, CDR1 is DFQATT and CDR2 is SNEGSKA (reference sequence). The CDR3 runs 13 residues. Between the trimmed V and J ends, which lost 3 bases and 2 bases, there was a span of 9 bases. CDR3 in DNA: TGCAGTGCTAGTGGCAGTTCCACAGATACGCAGTATTTT. This translates into CSASGSSTDTQYF.

This clonotype turned up a few times. The rearrangement links TRBV15 to TRBJ2-3; D is unresolved. This CDR3 spans 15 amino acids. Germline CDR1 LNHNV, CDR2 YYDKDF (reference sequence). V dropped 3 bases and J dropped 3 bases, with 13 bases sitting between them. The CDR3, as DNA: TGTGCCACCAGCAGGGACCCAGGAAGGACAGATACGCAGTATTTT. As protein: CATSRDPGRTDTQYF.

The chain joins TRBV7-9 to TRBJ1-2, with a tentative D call TRBD1 (5 bases). The CDR3 is made up of 14 amino acids. CDR1 and CDR2 from the germline V gene are SEHNR and FQNEAQ (reference sequence). Trimming pared 5 bases from V and 0 bases from J, leaving 10 bases between. This CDR3 reads CASSLQQANYGYTF. The CDR3 nucleotides are TGTGCCAGCAGCCTCCAACAGGCTAACTATGGCTACACCTTC.

The genes are TRBV29-1 and TRBJ2-1, with 13 bases identical to TRBD2. V was clipped by 6 bases and J by 2 bases; unmatched bases: 4. Germline-derived CDR1 and CDR2 are SQVTM and ANQGSEA. This CDR3 is built from 15 residues. CDR3 sequence (DNA): TGCAGCGTCGGACTAGCGGGAGCGGCCTACAATGAGCAGTTCTTC. Protein sequence: CSVGLAGAAYNEQFF.

Concerning this clonotype itself: An end of the junction differs from the germline gene, which may be a read error. The rearrangement uses TRBV12-3 or TRBV12-4 and TRBJ2-5; D gene ambiguous. The length of the CDR3 is 14 residues. As DNA, the CDR3 is TGTGCCAGCAGTCAAGACCCGTACCAAGAGACCCAGTGCTTC. This translates into CASSQDPYQETQCF.